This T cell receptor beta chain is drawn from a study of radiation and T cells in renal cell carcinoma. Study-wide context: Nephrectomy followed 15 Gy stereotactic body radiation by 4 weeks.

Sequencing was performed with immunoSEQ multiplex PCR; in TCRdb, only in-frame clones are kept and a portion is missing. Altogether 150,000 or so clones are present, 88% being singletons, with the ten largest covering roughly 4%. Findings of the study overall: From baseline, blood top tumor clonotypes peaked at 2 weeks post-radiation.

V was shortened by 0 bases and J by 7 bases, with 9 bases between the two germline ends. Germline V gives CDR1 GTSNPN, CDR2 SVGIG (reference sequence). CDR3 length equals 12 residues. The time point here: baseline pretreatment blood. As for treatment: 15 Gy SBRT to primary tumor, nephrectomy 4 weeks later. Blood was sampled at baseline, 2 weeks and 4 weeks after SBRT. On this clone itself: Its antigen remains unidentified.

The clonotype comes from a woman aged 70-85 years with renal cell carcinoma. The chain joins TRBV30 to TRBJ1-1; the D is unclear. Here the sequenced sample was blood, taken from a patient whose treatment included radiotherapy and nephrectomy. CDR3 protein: CAWSVRRSEAFF. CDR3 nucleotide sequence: TGTGCCTGGAGTGTACGCCGCAGTGAAGCTTTCTTT.